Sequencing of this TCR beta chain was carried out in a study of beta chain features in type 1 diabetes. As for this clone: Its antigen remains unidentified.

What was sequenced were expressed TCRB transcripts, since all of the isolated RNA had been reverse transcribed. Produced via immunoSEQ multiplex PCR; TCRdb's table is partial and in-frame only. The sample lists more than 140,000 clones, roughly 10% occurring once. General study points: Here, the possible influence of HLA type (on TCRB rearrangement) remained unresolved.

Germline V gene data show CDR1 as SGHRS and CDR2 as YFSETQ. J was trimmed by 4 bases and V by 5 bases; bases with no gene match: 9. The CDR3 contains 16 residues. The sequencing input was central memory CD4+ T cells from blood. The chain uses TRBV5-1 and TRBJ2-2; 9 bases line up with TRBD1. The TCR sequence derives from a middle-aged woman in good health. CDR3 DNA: TGCGCCAGCAGTCTAGAACAGGGGGCCTCCACCGGGGAGCTGTTTTTT. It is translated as CASSLEQGASTGELFF.